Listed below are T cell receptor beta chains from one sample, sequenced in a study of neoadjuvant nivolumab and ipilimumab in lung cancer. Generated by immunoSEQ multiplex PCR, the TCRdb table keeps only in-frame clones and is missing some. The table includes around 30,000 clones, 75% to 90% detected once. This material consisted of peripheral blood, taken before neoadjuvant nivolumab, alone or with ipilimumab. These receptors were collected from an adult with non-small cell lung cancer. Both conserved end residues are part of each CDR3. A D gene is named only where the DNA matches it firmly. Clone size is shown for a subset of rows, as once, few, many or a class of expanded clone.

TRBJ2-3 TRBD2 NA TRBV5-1 CASTYFRGVAGSDTQYF TGCGCCAGCACCTACTTTAGGGGCGTAGCGGGGTCAGATACGCAGTATTTT
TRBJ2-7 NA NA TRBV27 CASSPSQSRATGVTYEQYF TGTGCCAGCAGCCCGAGTCAATCCCGAGCTACAGGAGTTACCTACGAGCAGTACTTC
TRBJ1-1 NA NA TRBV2 CASTRTVNTEAFF TGTGCCAGCACCCGGACAGTGAACACTGAAGCTTTCTTT
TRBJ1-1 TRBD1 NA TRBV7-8 CASSSVPGQGMNTEAFF TGTGCCAGCAGCTCGGTCCCGGGACAGGGCATGAACACTGAAGCTTTCTTT
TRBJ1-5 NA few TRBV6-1 CASSERGGVLSNQPQHF TGTGCCAGCAGTGAACGGGGAGGGGTGTTGAGCAATCAGCCCCAGCATTTT
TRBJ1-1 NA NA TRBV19 CASSIKENTEAFF TGTGCCAGTAGTATAAAGGAGAACACTGAAGCTTTCTTT
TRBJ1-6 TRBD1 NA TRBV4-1 CASSQSGQGSAPLHF TGCGCCAGCAGCCAATCGGGACAGGGAAGTGCGCCCCTCCACTTT
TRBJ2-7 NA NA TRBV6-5 CASSYGRISYEQYF TGTGCCAGCAGTTACGGGCGGATTTCCTACGAGCAGTACTTC
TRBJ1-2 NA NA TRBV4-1 CASSQGGNYGYTF TGCGCCAGCAGCCAAGGGGGAAACTATGGCTACACCTTC
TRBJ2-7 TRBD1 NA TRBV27 CASSYRDRGAEQYF TGTGCCAGCAGTTACAGGGACAGGGGTGCCGAGCAGTACTTC
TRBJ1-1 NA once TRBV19 CASLNREDTEAFF TGTGCCAGCCTTAACAGGGAGGACACTGAAGCTTTCTTT
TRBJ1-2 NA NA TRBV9 CASSVAGGANYGYTF TGTGCCAGCAGCGTAGCGGGGGGCGCGAACTATGGCTACACCTTC
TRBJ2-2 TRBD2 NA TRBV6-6 CASSYRGGAGTGELFF TGTGCCAGCAGTTACCGCGGGGGGGCGGGCACCGGGGAGCTGTTTTTT
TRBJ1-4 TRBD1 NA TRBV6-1 CASSIDRGPEKLFF TGTGCCAGCAGTATAGACAGGGGGCCTGAAAAACTGTTTTTT
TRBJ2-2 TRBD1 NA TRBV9 CASSVGTGSFTGELFF TGTGCCAGCAGCGTAGGGACAGGTTCATTCACCGGGGAGCTGTTTTTT
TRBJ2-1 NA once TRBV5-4 CASITDGGRGNEQFF TGTGCCAGCATCACTGACGGGGGGCGGGGCAATGAGCAGTTCTTC
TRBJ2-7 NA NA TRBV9 CASSVGMWSGVDTYEQYF TGTGCCAGCAGCGTAGGCATGTGGTCAGGGGTTGATACCTACGAGCAGTACTTC
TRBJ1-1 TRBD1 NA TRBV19 CASSIDPGQGSAFF TGTGCCAGTAGTATAGATCCGGGACAGGGTTCAGCTTTCTTT
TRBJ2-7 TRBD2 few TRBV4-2 CASSQRTSGGDEQYF TGTGCCAGCAGCCAGCGTACTAGCGGCGGGGACGAGCAGTACTTC
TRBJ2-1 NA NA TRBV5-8 CASSLRMMGSSYNEQFF TGTGCCAGCAGCTTGCGAATGATGGGGAGCTCCTACAATGAGCAGTTCTTC
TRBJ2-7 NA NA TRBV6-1 CASTREEGPYEQYF TGTGCCAGCACCCGAGAGGAGGGGCCTTACGAGCAGTACTTC
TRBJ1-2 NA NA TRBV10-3 CAISDGGGYTF TGTGCCATCAGTGACGGAGGAGGCTACACCTTC
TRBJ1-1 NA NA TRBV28 CASSLGGVNTEAFF TGTGCCAGCAGTTTGGGCGGGGTGAACACTGAAGCTTTCTTT
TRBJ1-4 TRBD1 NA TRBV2 CASSPDRENEKLFF TGTGCCAGCTCGCCGGACAGGGAGAATGAAAAACTGTTTTTT
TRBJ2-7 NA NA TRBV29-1 CSVGGQEDYEQYF TGCAGCGTTGGGGGGCAGGAGGACTACGAGCAGTACTTC
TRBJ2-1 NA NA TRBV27 CASSLKTRTQQFF TGTGCCAGCAGTTTAAAAACCCGGACCCAGCAGTTCTTC
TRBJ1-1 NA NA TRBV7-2 CASNAGGSHTEAFF TGTGCCAGCAACGCGGGGGGCTCTCACACTGAAGCTTTCTTT
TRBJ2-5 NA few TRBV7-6 CASSFGPQETQYF TGTGCCAGCAGCTTCGGGCCGCAAGAGACCCAGTACTTC
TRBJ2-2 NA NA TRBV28 CASTRWSDANTGELFF TGTGCCAGCACTCGGTGGTCCGACGCGAACACCGGGGAGCTGTTTTTT
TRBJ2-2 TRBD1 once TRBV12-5 CASGRGQANTGELFF TGTGCTAGTGGACGAGGACAGGCGAACACCGGGGAGCTGTTTTTT
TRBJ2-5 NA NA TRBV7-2 CASSFLGPPSGQETQYF TGTGCCAGCAGCTTCCTCGGACCTCCCTCCGGGCAGGAGACCCAGTACTTC
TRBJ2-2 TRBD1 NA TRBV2 CATTQGARGTGELFF TGTGCCACCACACAGGGGGCGCGTGGCACCGGGGAGCTGTTTTTT
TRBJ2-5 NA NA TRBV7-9 CASSLVAGIRQETQYF TGTGCCAGCAGCTTAGTAGCTGGGATAAGACAAGAGACCCAGTACTTC
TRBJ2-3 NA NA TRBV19 CASSSAGTDTQYF TGTGCCAGTAGTTCCGCCGGCACAGATACGCAGTATTTT
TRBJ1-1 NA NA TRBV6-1 CASSVMAATNTEAFF TGTGCCAGCAGTGTTATGGCGGCCACTAACACTGAAGCTTTCTTT
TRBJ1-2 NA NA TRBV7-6 CASSLTEDYGYTF TGTGCCAGCAGCCTAACGGAGGATTATGGCTACACCTTC
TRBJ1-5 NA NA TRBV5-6 CASSLLSQPQHF TGTGCCAGCAGCTTGCTGAGCCAGCCCCAGCATTTT
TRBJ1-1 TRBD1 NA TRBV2 CASSEEMGQGWPEAFF TGTGCCAGCAGTGAAGAAATGGGACAGGGATGGCCTGAAGCTTTCTTT
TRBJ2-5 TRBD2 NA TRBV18 CASSLGGAGETQYF TGTGCCAGCTCACTGGGAGGGGCAGGAGAGACCCAGTACTTC
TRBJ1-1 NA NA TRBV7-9 CASSATGNTEAFF TGTGCCAGCAGCGCGACAGGTAACACTGAAGCTTTCTTT
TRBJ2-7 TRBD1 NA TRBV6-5 CASSLQGAGEQYF TGTGCCAGCAGCCTCCAGGGGGCGGGGGAGCAGTACTTC
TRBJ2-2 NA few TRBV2 CASSFGAGTGELFF TGTGCCAGCAGTTTCGGAGCGGGCACCGGGGAGCTGTTTTTT
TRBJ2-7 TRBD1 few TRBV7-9 CASSSRHRDRHYEQYF TGTGCCAGCAGCTCGCGGCACCGGGACAGACACTACGAGCAGTACTTC
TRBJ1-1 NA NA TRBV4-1 CASSRQSNTEAFF TGCGCCAGCTCTCGGCAATCGAACACTGAAGCTTTCTTT
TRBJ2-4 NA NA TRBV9 CASSELATGGKIIQYF TGTGCCAGCAGCGAACTCGCGACAGGTGGAAAAATCATTCAGTACTTC
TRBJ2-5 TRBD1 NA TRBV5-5 CASTNSRTGIETQYF TGTGCCAGCACCAATTCCCGGACAGGAATCGAGACCCAGTACTTC
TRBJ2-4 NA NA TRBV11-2 CASSFPDSKVNIQYF TGTGCCAGCAGCTTCCCCGACAGCAAAGTAAACATTCAGTACTTC
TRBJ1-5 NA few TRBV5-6 CASSLYQAYPFWNQPQHF TGTGCCAGCAGCTTGTACCAGGCATATCCCTTTTGGAATCAGCCCCAGCATTTT
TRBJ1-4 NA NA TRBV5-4 CASSLAATNEKLFF TGTGCCAGCAGCTTGGCTGCAACTAATGAAAAACTGTTTTTT
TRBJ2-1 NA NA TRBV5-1 CASTSDSSYNEQFF TGCGCCAGCACCTCAGATAGCTCCTACAATGAGCAGTTCTTC
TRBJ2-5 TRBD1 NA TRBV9 CASSPGGQGGETQYF TGTGCCAGCAGCCCAGGGGGACAGGGGGGAGAGACCCAGTACTTC
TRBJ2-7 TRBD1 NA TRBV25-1 CASSDLHTGGYEQYF TGTGCCAGCAGTGACCTACACACAGGGGGCTACGAGCAGTACTTC
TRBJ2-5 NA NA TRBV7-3 CASSRVSGGAETQYF TGTGCCAGCAGTCGCGTATCCGGGGGCGCGGAGACCCAGTACTTC